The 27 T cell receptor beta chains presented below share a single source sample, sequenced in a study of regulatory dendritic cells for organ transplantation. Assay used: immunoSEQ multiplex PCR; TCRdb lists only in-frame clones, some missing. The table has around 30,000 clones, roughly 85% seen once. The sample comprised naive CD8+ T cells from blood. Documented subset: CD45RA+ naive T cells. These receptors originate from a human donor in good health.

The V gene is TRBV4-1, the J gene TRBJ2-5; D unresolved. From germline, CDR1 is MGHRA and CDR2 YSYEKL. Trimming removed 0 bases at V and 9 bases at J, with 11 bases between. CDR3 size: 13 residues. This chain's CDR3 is CASSQDSTESQYF. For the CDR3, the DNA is TGCGCCAGCAGCCAAGATTCAACGGAGTCCCAGTACTTC.

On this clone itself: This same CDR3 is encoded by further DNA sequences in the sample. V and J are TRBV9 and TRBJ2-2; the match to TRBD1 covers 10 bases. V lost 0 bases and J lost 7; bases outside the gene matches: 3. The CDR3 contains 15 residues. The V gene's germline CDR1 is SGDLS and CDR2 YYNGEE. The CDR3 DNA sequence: TGTGCCAGCAGCGTAGGACAGGGGGCGAACGGGGAGCTGTTTTTT. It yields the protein CASSVGQGANGELFF.

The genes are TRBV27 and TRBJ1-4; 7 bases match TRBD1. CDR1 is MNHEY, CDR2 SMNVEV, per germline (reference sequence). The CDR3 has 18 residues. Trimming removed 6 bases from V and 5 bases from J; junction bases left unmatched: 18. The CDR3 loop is CASSPITQGLGLNEKLFF. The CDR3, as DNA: TGTGCCAGCAGCCCGATAACACAGGGGTTGGGTTTAAATGAAAAACTGTTTTTT.

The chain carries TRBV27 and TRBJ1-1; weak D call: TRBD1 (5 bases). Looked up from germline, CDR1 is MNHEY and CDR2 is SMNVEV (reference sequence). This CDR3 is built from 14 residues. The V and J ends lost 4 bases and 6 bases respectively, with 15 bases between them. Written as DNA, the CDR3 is TGTGCCAGCAGTTGGGGCCAGGGAGGGGCTGAAGCTTTCTTT. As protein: CASSWGQGGAEAFF.

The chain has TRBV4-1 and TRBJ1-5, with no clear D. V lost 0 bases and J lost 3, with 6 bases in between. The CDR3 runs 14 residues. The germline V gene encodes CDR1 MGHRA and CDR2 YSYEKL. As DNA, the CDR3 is TGCGCCAGCAGCCAAGATCTCTACAATCAGCCCCAGCATTTT. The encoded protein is CASSQDLYNQPQHF.

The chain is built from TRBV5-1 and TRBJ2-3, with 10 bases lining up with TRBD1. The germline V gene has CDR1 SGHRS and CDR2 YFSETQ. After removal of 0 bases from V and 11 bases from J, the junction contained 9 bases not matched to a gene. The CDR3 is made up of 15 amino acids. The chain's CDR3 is CASSLEVLGTGEQYF. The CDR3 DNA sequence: TGCGCCAGCAGCTTGGAGGTTTTGGGGACAGGGGAGCAGTATTTT.

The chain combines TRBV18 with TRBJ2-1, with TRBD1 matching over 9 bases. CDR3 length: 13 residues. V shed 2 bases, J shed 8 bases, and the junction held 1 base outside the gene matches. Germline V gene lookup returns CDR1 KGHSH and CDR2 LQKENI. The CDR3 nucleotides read TGTGCCAGCTCACCATGGGACAGGGATGAGCAGTTCTTC. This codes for CASSPWDRDEQFF.

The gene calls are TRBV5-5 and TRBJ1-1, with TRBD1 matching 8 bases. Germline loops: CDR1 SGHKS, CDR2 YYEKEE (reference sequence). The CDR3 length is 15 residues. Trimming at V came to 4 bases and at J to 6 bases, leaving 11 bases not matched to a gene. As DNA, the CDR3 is TGTGCCAGCAGCCTCTGGACAGGGCCTGCGGCTGAAGCTTTCTTT. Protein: CASSLWTGPAAEAFF. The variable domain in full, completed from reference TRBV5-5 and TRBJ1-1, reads DAGVTQSPTHLIKTRGQQVTLRCSPISGHKSVSWYQQVLGQGPQFIFQYYEKEERGRGNFPDRFSARQFPNYSSELNVNALLLGDSALYLCASSLWTGPAAEAFFGQGTRLTVV.

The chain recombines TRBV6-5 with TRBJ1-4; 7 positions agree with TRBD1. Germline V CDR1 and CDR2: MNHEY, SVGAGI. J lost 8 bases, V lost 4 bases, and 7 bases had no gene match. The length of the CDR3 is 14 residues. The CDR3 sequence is CASSFWTGGEKLFF. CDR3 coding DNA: TGTGCCAGCAGTTTTTGGACAGGCGGCGAAAAACTGTTTTTT.

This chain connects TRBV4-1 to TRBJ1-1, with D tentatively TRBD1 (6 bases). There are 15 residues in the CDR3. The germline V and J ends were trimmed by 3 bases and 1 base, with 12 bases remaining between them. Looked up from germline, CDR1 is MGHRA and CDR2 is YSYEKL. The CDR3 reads CASSHRGQTNTEAFF. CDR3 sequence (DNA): TGCGCCAGCAGCCATAGAGGACAGACGAACACTGAAGCTTTCTTT.

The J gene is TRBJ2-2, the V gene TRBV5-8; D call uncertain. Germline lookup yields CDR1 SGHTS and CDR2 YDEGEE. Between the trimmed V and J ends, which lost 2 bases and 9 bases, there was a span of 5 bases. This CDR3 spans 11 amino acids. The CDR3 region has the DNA TGTGCCAGCAGCTTTGAGAGGGAGCTGTTTTTT. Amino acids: CASSFERELFF.

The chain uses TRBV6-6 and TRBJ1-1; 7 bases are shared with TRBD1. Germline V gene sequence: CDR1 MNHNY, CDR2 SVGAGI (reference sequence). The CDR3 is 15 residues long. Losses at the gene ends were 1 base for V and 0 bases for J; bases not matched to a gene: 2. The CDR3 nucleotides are TGTGCCAGCAGTTACTGGGGGACAGTGAACACTGAAGCTTTCTTT. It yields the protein CASSYWGTVNTEAFF.

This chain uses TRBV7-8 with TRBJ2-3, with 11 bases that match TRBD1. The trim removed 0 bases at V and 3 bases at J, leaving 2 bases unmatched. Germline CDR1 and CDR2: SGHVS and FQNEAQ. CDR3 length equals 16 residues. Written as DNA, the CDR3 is TGTGCCAGCAGCTTAGCCGGACAGGGGGCAACAGATACGCAGTATTTT. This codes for CASSLAGQGATDTQYF.

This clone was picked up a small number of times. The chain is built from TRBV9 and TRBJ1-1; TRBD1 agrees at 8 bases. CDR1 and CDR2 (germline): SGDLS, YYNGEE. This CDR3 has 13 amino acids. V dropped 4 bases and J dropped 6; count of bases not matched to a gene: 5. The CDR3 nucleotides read TGTGCCAGCAGCCCCACAGGGGGTCCTGAAGCTTTCTTT. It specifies CASSPTGGPEAFF.

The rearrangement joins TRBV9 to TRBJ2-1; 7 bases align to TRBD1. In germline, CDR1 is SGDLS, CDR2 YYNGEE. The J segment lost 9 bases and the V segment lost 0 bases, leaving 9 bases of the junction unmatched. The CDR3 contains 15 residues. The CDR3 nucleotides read TGTGCCAGCAGCGTAGGTGACAGGGTCACCGGTGAGCAGTTCTTC. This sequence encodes CASSVGDRVTGEQFF.

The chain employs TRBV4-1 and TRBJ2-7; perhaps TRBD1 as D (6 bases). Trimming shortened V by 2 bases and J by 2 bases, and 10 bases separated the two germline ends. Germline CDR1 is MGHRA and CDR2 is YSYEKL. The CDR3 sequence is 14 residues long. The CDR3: CASSQTTGTYEQYF. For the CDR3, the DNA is TGCGCCAGCAGCCAAACGACAGGCACCTACGAGCAGTACTTC.

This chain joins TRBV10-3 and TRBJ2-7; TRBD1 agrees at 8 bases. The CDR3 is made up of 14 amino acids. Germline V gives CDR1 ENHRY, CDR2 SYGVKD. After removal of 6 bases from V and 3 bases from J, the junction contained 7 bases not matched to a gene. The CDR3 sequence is CAIRIQGDLYEQYF. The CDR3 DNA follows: TGTGCCATCAGAATACAGGGGGATCTCTACGAGCAGTACTTC.

This chain's CDR3 is CASSLEGGRTGELFF. Here the CDR3 DNA reads TGCGCCAGCAGCTTGGAGGGGGGGAGAACCGGGGAGCTGTTTTTT. This chain links TRBV5-1 with TRBJ2-2, with D possibly TRBD2 on 7 matching bases. V was shortened by 0 bases and J by 5 bases, with 11 bases between the two germline ends. Germline loops: CDR1 SGHRS, CDR2 YFSETQ. The CDR3 has 15 residues.

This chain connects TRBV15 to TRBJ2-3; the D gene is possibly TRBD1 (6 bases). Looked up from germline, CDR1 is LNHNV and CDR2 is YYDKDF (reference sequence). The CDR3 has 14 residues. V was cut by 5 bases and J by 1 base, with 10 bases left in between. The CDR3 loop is CATSANRGTDTQYF. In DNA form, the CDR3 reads TGTGCCACCAGCGCAAACAGGGGCACAGATACGCAGTATTTT. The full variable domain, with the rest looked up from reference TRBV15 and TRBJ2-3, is DAMVIQNPRYQVTQFGKPVTLSCSQTLNHNVMYWYQQKSSQAPKLLFHYYDKDFNNEADTPDNFQSRRPNTSFCFLDIRSPGLGDTAMYLCATSANRGTDTQYFGPGTRLTVL.

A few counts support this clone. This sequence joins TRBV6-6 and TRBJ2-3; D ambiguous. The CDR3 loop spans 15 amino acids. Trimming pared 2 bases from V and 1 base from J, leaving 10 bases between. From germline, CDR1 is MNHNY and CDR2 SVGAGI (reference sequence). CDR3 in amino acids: CASSYGLERTDTQYF. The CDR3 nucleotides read TGTGCCAGCAGTTACGGCCTCGAACGCACAGATACGCAGTATTTT.

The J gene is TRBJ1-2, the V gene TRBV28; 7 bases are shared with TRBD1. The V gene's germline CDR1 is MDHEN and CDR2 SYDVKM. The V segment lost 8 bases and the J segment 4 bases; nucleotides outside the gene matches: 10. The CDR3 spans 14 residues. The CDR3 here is CASQPGQVGYGYTF. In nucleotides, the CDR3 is TGTGCCAGCCAACCAGGACAGGTTGGCTATGGCTACACCTTC.

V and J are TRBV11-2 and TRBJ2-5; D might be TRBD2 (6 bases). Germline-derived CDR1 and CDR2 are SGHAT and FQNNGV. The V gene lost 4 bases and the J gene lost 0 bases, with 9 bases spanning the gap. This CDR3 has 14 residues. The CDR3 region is CASSSPGDQETQYF. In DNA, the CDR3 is TGTGCCAGCAGCTCCCCGGGGGACCAAGAGACCCAGTACTTC.

The CDR3: CASSLTGWTGGSNYGYTF. The CDR3 DNA follows: TGCGCCAGCAGCTTGACGGGCTGGACAGGGGGTAGTAACTATGGCTACACCTTC. This chain connects TRBV5-1 to TRBJ1-2; the match to TRBD1 covers 10 bases. The CDR3 is made up of 18 amino acids. Germline V gene sequence: CDR1 SGHRS, CDR2 YFSETQ. V lost 1 base and J lost 1; bases outside the gene matches: 10.

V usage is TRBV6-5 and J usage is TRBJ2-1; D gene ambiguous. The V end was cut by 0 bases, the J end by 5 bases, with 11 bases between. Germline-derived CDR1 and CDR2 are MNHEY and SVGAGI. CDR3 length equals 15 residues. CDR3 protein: CASSYSRNSNNEQFF. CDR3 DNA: TGTGCCAGCAGTTACTCGAGGAATTCCAACAATGAGCAGTTCTTC.

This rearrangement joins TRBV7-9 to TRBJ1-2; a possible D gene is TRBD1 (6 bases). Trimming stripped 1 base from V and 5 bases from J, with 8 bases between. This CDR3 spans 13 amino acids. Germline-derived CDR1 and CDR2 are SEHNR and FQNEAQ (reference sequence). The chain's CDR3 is CASSLEGVYGYTF. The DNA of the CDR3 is TGTGCCAGCAGCTTAGAGGGGGTTTATGGCTACACCTTC.

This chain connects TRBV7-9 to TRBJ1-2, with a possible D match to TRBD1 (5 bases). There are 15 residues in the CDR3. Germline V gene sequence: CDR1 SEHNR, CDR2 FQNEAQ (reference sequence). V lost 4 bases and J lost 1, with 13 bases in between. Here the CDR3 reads CASSSTRAINYGYTF. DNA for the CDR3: TGTGCCAGCAGCTCCACCAGGGCCATTAACTATGGCTACACCTTC.

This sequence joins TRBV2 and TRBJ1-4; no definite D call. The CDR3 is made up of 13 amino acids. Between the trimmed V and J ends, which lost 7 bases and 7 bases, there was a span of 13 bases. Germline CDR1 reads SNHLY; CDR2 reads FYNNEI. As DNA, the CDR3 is TGTGCCAGCACCGGACTCCTGGGTGAAAAACTGTTTTTT. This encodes CASTGLLGEKLFF.